Sequencing of this T cell receptor beta chain was carried out in a study of blood T cell repertoires in COVID-19. Study summary: Sites in the United States, Italy and Spain provided acute and convalescent COVID-19 samples.

A few counts support this clone. V was pared by 5 bases and J by 0 bases, with 19 bases between. Looked up from germline, CDR1 is MNHEY and CDR2 is SMNVEV (reference sequence). The CDR3 extends over 17 amino acids. Produced via immunoSEQ multiplex PCR; TCRdb's table is partial and in-frame only. The sample has around 270,000 clones, approximately 88% seen once. Exposed study participants had met a COVID-19 case within 2 weeks before entry. The sample comprised PBMCs or T cells enriched from blood (not recorded which). This TCR was recovered from a woman in her thirties or forties who had been exposed to COVID-19. The chain carries TRBV27 and TRBJ1-1; D is uncertain. The CDR3 reads CASSTRGKGILNTEAFF. CDR3 DNA sequence: TGTGCCAGCAGTACCCGAGGGAAAGGCATCCTGAACACTGAAGCTTTCTTT.